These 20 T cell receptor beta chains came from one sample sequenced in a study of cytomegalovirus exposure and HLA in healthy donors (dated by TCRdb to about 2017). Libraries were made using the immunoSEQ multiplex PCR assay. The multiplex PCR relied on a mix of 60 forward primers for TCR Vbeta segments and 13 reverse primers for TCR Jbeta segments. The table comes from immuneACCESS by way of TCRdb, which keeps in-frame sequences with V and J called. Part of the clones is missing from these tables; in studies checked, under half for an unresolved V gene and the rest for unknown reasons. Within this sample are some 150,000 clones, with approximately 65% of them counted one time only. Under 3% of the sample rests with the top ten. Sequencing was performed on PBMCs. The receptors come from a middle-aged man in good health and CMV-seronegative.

The CDR3 loop is CASSRPGAARYNEQFF. The CDR3 DNA reads TGCGCCAGCAGCCGTCCTGGTGCGGCCCGGTACAATGAGCAGTTCTTC. The rearrangement joins TRBV4-1 to TRBJ2-1, with D unresolved. Germline CDR1 is MGHRA and CDR2 is YSYEKL. The V end was cut by 4 bases, the J end by 4 bases, with 17 bases between. This CDR3 comprises 16 residues.

As DNA, the CDR3 is TGTGCCAGCAGTCCCCTCCGGGGGGTGAACGAGCAGTACTTC. This sequence encodes CASSPLRGVNEQYF. The chain uses TRBV27 and TRBJ2-7; 7 nucleotides align to TRBD2. There are 14 residues in the CDR3. Per germline, CDR1 MNHEY and CDR2 SMNVEV (reference sequence). J was trimmed by 5 bases and V by 5 bases; bases with no gene match: 9.

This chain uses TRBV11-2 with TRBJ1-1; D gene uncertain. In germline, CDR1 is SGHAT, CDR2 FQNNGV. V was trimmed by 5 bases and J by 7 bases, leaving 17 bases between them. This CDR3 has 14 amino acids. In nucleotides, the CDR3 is TGTGCCAGCAGCGCCCGACCGGGTGCTAGTGAAGCTTTCTTT. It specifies CASSARPGASEAFF.

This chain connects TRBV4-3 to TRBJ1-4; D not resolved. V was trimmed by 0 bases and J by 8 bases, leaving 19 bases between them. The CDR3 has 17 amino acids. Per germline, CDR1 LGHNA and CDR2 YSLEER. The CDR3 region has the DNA TGCGCCAGCAGCCAAGATATTAGCCTCTCCCGTGGGGAAAAACTGTTTTTT. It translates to CASSQDISLSRGEKLFF.

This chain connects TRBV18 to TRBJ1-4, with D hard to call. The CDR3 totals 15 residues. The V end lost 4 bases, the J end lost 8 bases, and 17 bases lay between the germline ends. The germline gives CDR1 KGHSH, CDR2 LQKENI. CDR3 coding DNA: TGTGCCAGCTCACGGGAGGCACCCCGCGGGGAAAAACTGTTTTTT. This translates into CASSREAPRGEKLFF.

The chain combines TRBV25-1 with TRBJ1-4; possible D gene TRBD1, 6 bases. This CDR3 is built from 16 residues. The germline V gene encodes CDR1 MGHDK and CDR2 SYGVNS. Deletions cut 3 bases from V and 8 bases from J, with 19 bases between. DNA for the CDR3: TGTGCCAGCAGTGACCAACAGGGAGTCATTGGCGAAAAACTGTTTTTT. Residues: CASSDQQGVIGEKLFF.

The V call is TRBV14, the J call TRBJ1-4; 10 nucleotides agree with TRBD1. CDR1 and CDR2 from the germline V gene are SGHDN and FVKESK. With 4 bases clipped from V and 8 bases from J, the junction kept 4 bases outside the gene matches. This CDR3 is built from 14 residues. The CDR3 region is CASSRTGGSEKLFF. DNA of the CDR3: TGTGCCAGCAGCCGGACAGGGGGTTCGGAAAAACTGTTTTTT.

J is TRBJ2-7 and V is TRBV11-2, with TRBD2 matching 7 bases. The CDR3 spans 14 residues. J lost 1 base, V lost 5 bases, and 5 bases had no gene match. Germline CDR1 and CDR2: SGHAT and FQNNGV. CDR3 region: CASSLPSGSYEQYF. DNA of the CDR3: TGTGCCAGCAGCCTCCCTAGCGGATCCTACGAGCAGTACTTC.

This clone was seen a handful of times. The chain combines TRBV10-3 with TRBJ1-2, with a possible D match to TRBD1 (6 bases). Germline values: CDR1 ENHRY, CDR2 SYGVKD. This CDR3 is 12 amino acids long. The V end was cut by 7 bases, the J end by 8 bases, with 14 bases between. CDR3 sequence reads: CAITSGENGYTF. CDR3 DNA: TGTGCCATCACCTCAGGGGAGAACGGCTACACCTTC.

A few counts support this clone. The CDR3 spells CASREEARYEQYF. The DNA for the CDR3 is TGTGCCAGTAGGGAGGAGGCCCGCTACGAGCAGTACTTC. The rearrangement joins TRBV25-1 to TRBJ2-7; D is possibly TRBD2 (6 bases). This CDR3 is built from 13 residues. CDR1 MGHDK and CDR2 SYGVNS come from the germline V gene. The V end was cut by 9 bases, the J end by 3 bases, with 15 bases between.

CDR3 protein: CASSSYSGGASGELFF. CDR3 sequence (DNA): TGTGCCAGCAGCTCATATAGCGGGGGGGCCTCCGGGGAGCTGTTTTTT. This chain joins TRBV4-2 and TRBJ2-2; the match to TRBD2 covers 11 bases. CDR3 length equals 16 residues. The junction had 8 bases not matched to a gene; V was cut back by 5 bases and J by 6 bases. Germline V gene data show CDR1 as LGHNA and CDR2 as YNFKEQ.

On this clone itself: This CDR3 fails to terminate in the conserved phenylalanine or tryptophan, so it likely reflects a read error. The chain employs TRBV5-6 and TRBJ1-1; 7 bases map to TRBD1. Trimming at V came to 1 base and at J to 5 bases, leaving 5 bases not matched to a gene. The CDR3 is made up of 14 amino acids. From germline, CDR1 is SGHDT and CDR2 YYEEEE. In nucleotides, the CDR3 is TGTGCCAGCAGCTTGAGGGGGCAGAGAACTGAAGCTTTCCTT. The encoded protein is CASSLRGQRTEAFL.

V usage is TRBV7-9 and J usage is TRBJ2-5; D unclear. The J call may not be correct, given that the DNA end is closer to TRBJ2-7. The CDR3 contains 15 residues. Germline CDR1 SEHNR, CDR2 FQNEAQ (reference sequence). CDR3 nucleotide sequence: TGTGCCAGCAGCTTTTGGCAGGCAGAACTCGACGAGCAGTACTTC. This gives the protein CASSFWQAELDEQYF.

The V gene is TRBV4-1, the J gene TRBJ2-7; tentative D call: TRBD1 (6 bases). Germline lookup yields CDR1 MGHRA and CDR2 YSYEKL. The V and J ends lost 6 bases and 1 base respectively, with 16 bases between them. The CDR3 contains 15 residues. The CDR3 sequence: CASSAGTTFSYEQYF. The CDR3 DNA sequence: TGCGCCAGCAGTGCCGGGACAACTTTTTCCTACGAGCAGTACTTC.

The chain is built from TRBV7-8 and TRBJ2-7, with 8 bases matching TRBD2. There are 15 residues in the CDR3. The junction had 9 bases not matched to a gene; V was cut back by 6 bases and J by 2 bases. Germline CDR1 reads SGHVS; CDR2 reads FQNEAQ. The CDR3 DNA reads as TGTGCCAGCAGTGCCGCGGGGGGAAAAACCTACGAGCAGTACTTC. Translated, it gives CASSAAGGKTYEQYF.

The CDR3: CASRLAGGQETQYF. CDR3 bases: TGTGCCAGTCGACTAGCGGGGGGGCAAGAGACCCAGTACTTC. V gene TRBV2 combines with J gene TRBJ2-5, with TRBD2 matching 14 bases. CDR1 SNHLY and CDR2 FYNNEI come from the germline V gene. The CDR3 consists of 14 residues. Trimming took 9 bases from V and 2 from J; bases not matched to a gene: 2.

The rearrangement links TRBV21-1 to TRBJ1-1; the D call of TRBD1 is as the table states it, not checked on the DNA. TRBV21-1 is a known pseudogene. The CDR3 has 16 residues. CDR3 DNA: TGTGCCAGCAGCAAAAAGGGGCAGGGGGCATGGACTGAAGCTTTCTTT. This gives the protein CASSKKGQGAWTEAFF.

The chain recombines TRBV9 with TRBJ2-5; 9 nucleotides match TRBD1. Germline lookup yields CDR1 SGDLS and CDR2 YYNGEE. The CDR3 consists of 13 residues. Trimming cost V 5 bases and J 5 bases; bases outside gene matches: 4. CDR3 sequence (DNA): TGTGCCAGCAGTCGGGACAGGGCGGAGACCCAGTACTTC. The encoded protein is CASSRDRAETQYF.

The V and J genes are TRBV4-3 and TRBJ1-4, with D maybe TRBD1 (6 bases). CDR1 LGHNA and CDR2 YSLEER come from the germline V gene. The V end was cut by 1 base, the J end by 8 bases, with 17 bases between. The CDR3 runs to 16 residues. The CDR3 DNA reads TGCGCCAGCAGCCAAGTTGGGACACCCGAAGGCGAAAAACTGTTTTTT. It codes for CASSQVGTPEGEKLFF.

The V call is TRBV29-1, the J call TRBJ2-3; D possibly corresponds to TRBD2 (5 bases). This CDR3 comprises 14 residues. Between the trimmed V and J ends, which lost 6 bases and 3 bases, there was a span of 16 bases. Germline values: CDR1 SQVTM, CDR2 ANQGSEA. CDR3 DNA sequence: TGCAGCGTAGCCAGAGGGATGGAGACAGATACGCAGTATTTT. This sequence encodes CSVARGMETDTQYF.